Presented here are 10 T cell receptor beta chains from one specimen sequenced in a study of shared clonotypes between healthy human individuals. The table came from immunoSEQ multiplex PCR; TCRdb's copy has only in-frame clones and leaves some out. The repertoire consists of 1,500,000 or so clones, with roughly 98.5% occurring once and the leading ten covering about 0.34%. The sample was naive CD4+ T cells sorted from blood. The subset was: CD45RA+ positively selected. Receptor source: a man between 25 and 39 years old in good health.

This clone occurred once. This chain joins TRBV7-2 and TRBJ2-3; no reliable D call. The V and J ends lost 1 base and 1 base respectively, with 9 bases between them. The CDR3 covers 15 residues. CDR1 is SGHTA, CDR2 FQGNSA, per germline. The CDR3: CASSLGWAGTDTQYF. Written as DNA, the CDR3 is TGTGCCAGCAGCTTAGGATGGGCAGGCACAGATACGCAGTATTTT.

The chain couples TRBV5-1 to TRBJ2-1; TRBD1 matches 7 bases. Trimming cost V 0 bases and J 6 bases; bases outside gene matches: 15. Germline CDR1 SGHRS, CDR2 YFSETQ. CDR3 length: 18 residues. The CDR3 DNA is TGCGCCAGCAGCTTGGCCCGAGTAAGGGACAGCAGCCCCAATGAGCAGTTCTTC. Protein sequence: CASSLARVRDSSPNEQFF.

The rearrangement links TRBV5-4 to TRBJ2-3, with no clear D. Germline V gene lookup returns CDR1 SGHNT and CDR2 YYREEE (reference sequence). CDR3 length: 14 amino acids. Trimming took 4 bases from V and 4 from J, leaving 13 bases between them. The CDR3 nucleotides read TGTGCCAGCAGCGGGGTGGGGATCCCAGATACGCAGTATTTT. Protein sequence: CASSGVGIPDTQYF. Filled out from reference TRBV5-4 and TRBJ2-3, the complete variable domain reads ETGVTQSPTHLIKTRGQQVTLRCSSQSGHNTVSWYQQALGQGPQFIFQYYREEENGRGNFPPRFSGLQFPNYSSELNVNALELDDSALYLCASSGVGIPDTQYFGPGTRLTVL.

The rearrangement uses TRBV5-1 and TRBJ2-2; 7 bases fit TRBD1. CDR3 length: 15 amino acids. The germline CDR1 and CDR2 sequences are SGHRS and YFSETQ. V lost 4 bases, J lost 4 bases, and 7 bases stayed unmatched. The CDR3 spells CASSHRQGVTGELFF. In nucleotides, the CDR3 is TGCGCCAGCAGCCACAGACAGGGAGTCACCGGGGAGCTGTTTTTT.

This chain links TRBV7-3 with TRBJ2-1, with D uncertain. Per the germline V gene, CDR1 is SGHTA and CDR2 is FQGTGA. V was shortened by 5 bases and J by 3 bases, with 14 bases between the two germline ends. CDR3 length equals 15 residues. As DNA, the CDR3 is TGTGCCAGCAGCCCCTCGAGTTCGGGCTACAATGAGCAGTTCTTC. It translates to CASSPSSSGYNEQFF.

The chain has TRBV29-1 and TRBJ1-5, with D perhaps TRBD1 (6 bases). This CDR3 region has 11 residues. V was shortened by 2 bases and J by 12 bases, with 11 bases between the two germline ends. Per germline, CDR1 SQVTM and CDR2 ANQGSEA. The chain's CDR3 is CSVESGGHQHF. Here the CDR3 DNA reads TGCAGCGTTGAAAGTGGGGGACACCAGCATTTT.

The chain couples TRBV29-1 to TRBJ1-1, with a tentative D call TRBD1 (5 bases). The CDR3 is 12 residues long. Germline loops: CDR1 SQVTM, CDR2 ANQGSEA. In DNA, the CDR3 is TGCAGTTATACTGGGGGGGACACTGAAGCTTTCTTT. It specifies CSYTGGDTEAFF.

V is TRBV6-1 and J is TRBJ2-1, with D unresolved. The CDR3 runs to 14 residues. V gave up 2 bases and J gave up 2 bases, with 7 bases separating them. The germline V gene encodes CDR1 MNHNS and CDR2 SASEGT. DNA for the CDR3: TGTGCCAGCAGTGAAATTCGGGCCTACAATGAGCAGTTCTTC. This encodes CASSEIRAYNEQFF.

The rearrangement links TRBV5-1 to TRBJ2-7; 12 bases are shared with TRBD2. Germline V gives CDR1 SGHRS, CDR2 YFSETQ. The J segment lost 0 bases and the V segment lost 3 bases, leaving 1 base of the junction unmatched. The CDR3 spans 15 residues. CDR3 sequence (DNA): TGCGCCAGCAGCTCGACTAGCGGGAGCTCCTACGAGCAGTACTTC. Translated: CASSSTSGSSYEQYF.

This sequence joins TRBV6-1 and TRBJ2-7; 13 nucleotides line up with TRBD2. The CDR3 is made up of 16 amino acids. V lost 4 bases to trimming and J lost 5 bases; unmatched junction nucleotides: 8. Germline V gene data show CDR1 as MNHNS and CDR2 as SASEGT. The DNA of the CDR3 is TGTGCCAGCAGTGCGACTAGCGGGAGGCCAGGGGACGAGCAGTACTTC. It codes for CASSATSGRPGDEQYF.